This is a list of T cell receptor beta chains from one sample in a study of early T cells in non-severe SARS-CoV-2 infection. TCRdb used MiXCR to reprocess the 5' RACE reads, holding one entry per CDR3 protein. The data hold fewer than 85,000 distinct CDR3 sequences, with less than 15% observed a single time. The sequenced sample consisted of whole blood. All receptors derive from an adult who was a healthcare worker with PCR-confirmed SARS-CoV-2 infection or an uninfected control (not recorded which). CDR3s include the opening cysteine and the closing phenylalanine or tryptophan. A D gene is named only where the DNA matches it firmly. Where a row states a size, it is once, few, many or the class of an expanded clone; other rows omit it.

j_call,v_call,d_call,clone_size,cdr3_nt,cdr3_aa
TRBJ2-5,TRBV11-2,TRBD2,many,TGTGCCAGCAGCTTAGGTCTGTTAGCGGGGGCCGGAGGAGAGACCCAGTACTTC,CASSLGLLAGAGGETQYF
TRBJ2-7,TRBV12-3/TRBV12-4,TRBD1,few,TGTGCCAGCAGTTCCACGGGACAGGACTACGAGCAGTACTTC,CASSSTGQDYEQYF
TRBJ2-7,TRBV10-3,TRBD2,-,TGTGCCATCAGCCTAGCGGGGAAATCACACGAGCAGTACTTC,CAISLAGKSHEQYF
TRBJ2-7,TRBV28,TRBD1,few,TGTGCCAGCAGGACAGGGTCGGACGAGCAGTACTTC,CASRTGSDEQYF
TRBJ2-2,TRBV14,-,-,TGTGCCAGCAGCCCCCGAGTCACCGGGGAGCTGTTTTTT,CASSPRVTGELFF
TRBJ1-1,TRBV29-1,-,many,TGCGGGGGGGGAATGAACACTGAAGCTTTCTTT,CGGGMNTEAFF
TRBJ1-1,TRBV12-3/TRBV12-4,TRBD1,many,TGTGCCAGCAGGGAAACAGGGGTGAACACTGAAGCTTTCTTT,CASRETGVNTEAFF
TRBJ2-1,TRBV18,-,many,TGTGCCAGCTCATATTCCGGGGATGAGCAGTTCTTC,CASSYSGDEQFF
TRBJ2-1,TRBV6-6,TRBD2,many,TGTGCCAGCAGTCGCCTGAAAACCGGGACTAGCGGGTACAATGAGCAGTTCTTC,CASSRLKTGTSGYNEQFF
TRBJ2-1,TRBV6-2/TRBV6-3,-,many,TGTGCCAGCAGTCGACGGCGCGGGAACAATGAGCAGTTCTTC,CASSRRRGNNEQFF
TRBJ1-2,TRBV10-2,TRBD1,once,TGCGCCAGCAGTGAGCAGGGGGCCTATGGCTACACCTTC,CASSEQGAYGYTF
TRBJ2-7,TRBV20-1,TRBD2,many,TGCAGTGCTAGAGGGGGGTGGCTAGCGGGTACCTACGAGTACTTC,CSARGGWLAGTYEYF
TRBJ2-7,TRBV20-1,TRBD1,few,TGCAGTGCAACCCAACCGGGACAGCGTTACGAGCAGTACTTC,CSATQPGQRYEQYF
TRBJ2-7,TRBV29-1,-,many,TGCAGCGTTAGGGCCACGTGGGACGAGCAGTACTTC,CSVRATWDEQYF
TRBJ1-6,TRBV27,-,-,TGTGCCAGCAGTTTGGGGCAGGGGTTAAAAAGGGATAATTCACCCCTCCACTTT,CASSLGQGLKRDNSPLHF
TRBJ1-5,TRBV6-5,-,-,TGTGCCAGCAGTTACGCGAAAAATCAGCCCCAGCATTTT,CASSYAKNQPQHF
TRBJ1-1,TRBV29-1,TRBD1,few,TGCAGCGTCAGACAGGGGACTGAAGCTTTCTTT,CSVRQGTEAFF
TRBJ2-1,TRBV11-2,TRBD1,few,TGTGCCAGCAGCTTAGCTATAGGGACAGGGTTTCATGAGCAGTTCTTC,CASSLAIGTGFHEQFF
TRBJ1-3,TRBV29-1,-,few,TGCAGCGTTGAAGACGGGAAGGGGTCCTCTGGAAACACCATATATTTT,CSVEDGKGSSGNTIYF
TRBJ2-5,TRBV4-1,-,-,TGCGCCAGCAGCCTCCGCCAAGCGGCAGTCCAAGAGACCCAGTACTTC,CASSLRQAAVQETQYF
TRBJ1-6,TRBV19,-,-,TGTGCCAGTGCCGCCTCCTATAATTCACCCCTCCACTTT,CASAASYNSPLHF